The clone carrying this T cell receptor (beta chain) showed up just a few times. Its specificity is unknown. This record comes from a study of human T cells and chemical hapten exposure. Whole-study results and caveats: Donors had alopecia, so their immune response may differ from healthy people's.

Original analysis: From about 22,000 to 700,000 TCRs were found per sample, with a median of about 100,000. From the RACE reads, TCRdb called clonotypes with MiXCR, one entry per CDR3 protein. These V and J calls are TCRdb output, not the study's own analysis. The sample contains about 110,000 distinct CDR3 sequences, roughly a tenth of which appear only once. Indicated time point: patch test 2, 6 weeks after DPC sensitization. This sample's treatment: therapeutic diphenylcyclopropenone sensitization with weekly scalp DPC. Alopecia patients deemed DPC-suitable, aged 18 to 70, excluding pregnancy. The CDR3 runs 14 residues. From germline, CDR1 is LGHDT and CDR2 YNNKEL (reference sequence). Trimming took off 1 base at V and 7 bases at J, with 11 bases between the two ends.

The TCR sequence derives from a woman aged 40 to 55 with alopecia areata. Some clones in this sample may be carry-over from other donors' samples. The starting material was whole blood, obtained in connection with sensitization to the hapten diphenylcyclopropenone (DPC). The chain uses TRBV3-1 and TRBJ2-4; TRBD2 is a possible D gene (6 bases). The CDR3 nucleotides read TGTGCCAGCAGCCAAGTTCCGGAGGGGAACATTCAGTACTTC. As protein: CASSQVPEGNIQYF.